A single sample gave rise to the 21 T cell receptor beta chains below, sequenced in a study of regulatory T cells in long-lasting Graves disease. Specified time point: newly diagnosed GD, antithyroid drugs for less than 3 months. Extracted PBMC RNA gave rise to the TCR library. The authors built TCR beta libraries using iRepertoire HTBI primers and Arm-PCR of CDR3 regions. TCRdb ran MiXCR on the multiplex PCR reads and lists one entry per CDR3 protein. The sample includes 400,000 to 550,000 distinct CDR3 sequences, about 15% of them seen just once. The data also belong to a second study, concerning T cells in Graves' hyperthyroidism and ophthalmopathy.

The starting material was peripheral blood mononuclear cells (PBMCs), obtained at new diagnosis, from a patient treated with antithyroid drugs. The receptor source for this set is a woman aged 25 to 45 with Graves disease.

This chain joins TRBV6-1 and TRBJ1-2; 12 bases match TRBD1. Germline CDR1 is MNHNS and CDR2 is SASEGT. The V and J ends lost 5 bases and 4 bases, in that order; junction bases with no gene match: 8. The CDR3 runs to 16 residues. The CDR3: CASSTGTGGASYGYTF. The CDR3 DNA follows: TGTGCCAGCAGTACCGGGACAGGGGGCGCGAGCTATGGCTACACCTTC.

The sample holds many counts of this clonotype. The gene calls are TRBV3-1 and TRBJ2-1; 7 bases map to TRBD2. CDR3 size: 12 residues. With 1 base clipped from V and 10 bases from J, the junction kept 1 base outside the gene matches. In germline, CDR1 is LGHDT, CDR2 YNNKEL (reference sequence). The CDR3 is CASSQVGGEQFF. The DNA for the CDR3 is TGTGCCAGCAGCCAAGTGGGGGGGGAGCAGTTCTTC.

This clonotype was found once. The rearrangement uses TRBV12-5 and TRBJ2-4, with D possibly matching TRBD1 (6 bases). The CDR3 totals 16 residues. Trimming took off 2 bases at V and 13 bases at J, with 24 bases between the two ends. CDR1 and CDR2 from the germline V gene are LGHNT and FRNRAP. CDR3 sequence: CASGLSRDIAYNEQYF. The CDR3 DNA follows: TGTGCTAGTGGTTTGTCACGGGACATCGCCTACAATGAGCAGTACTTC.

J is TRBJ2-1 and V is TRBV14; D unclear. Germline-derived CDR1 and CDR2 are SGHDN and FVKESK. CDR3 length equals 17 residues. The V end was cut by 5 bases, the J end by 0 bases, with 17 bases between. The CDR3 sequence is CASSTSATTTSYNEQFF. The CDR3 coding sequence is TGTGCCAGCAGCACAAGCGCGACAACCACCTCCTACAATGAGCAGTTCTTC.

The table lists this clonotype with many counts. The chain joins TRBV30 to TRBJ1-1; D possibly corresponds to TRBD1 (6 bases). CDR3 size: 13 residues. The germline V gene has CDR1 GTSNPN and CDR2 SVGIG (reference sequence). Trimming cost V 5 bases and J 8 bases, with 18 bases left between them. The CDR3 DNA follows: TGTGCCTGGTCCGCGACCAGGGGCGGCGAAGCTTTCTTT. Its protein is CAWSATRGGEAFF.

This clonotype was seen a few times. V usage is TRBV30 and J usage is TRBJ2-1; D uncertain. Between the trimmed V and J ends, which lost 3 bases and 3 bases, there was a span of 9 bases. The CDR3 contains 13 residues. Germline V gives CDR1 GTSNPN, CDR2 SVGIG (reference sequence). CDR3 nucleotide sequence: TGTGCCTGGAGCCTCGGCCGCTACAATGAGCAGTTCTTC. It specifies CAWSLGRYNEQFF.

J is TRBJ2-1 and V is TRBV5-5; 9 bases map to TRBD2. After removal of 3 bases from V and 7 bases from J, the junction contained 8 bases not matched to a gene. In germline, CDR1 is SGHKS, CDR2 YYEKEE (reference sequence). CDR3 length equals 15 residues. For the CDR3, the DNA is TGTGCCAGCAGCTGGGCTGGCGGGAGGGGGAATGAGCAGTTCTTC. This gives the protein CASSWAGGRGNEQFF.

This clonotype came up many times. The V gene is TRBV10-1, the J gene TRBJ1-1; tentatively, D is TRBD1 (6 bases). V lost 0 bases to trimming and J lost 1 base, with 9 bases between them. The CDR3 sequence is 15 residues long. CDR1 and CDR2 (germline): WNHNN, SYGVQD (reference sequence). The CDR3 loop is CASSESGRGNTEAFF. The CDR3 coding sequence is TGCGCCAGCAGTGAGTCCGGCAGGGGGAACACTGAAGCTTTCTTT.

This clonotype was picked up many times. The chain combines TRBV29-1 with TRBJ2-1, with 11 bases lining up with TRBD2. The CDR3 runs to 15 residues. Germline CDR1 SQVTM, CDR2 ANQGSEA. The V gene end was trimmed by 4 bases and the J gene end by 0 bases; junction bases not matched to a gene: 2. CDR3 loop: CSVGTSGSSYNEQFF. The CDR3 nucleotides read TGCAGCGTTGGCACTAGCGGGAGCTCCTACAATGAGCAGTTCTTC.

At least ten counts were recorded for this clonotype. The chain has TRBV30 and TRBJ1-1; D possibly corresponds to TRBD1 (5 bases). Germline CDR1 GTSNPN, CDR2 SVGIG (reference sequence). This CDR3 region has 13 residues. Trimming took off 2 bases at V and 3 bases at J, with 10 bases between the two ends. The CDR3 coding sequence is TGTGCCTGGAGTTTCTTGGGGGACACTGAAGCTTTCTTT. It encodes CAWSFLGDTEAFF. Complete variable domain (other parts from reference TRBV30 and TRBJ1-1): SQTIHQWPATLVQPVGSPLSLECTVEGTSNPNLYWYRQAAGRGLQLLFYSVGIGQISSEVPQNLSASRPQDRQFILSSKKLLLSDSGFYLCAWSFLGDTEAFFGQGTRLTVV.

This clonotype came up many times. As DNA, the CDR3 is TGTGCCAGCAGACTGGGACTAGCGAACACAGATACGCAGTATTTT. Translation: CASRLGLANTDTQYF. J is TRBJ2-3 and V is TRBV9; 10 bases agree with TRBD2. The CDR3 runs 15 residues. After removal of 5 bases from V and 2 bases from J, the junction contained 5 bases not matched to a gene. Germline V gene data show CDR1 as SGDLS and CDR2 as YYNGEE.

The chain joins TRBV19 to TRBJ2-3; 11 bases line up with TRBD2. Looked up from germline, CDR1 is LNHDA and CDR2 is SQIVND (reference sequence). V lost 2 bases, J lost 2 bases, and 6 bases stayed unmatched. The CDR3 extends over 17 amino acids. CDR3 nucleotides: TGTGCCAGTAGTATATCAACTAGCGGGAGAATCACAGATACGCAGTATTTT. Residues: CASSISTSGRITDTQYF.

This clonotype was recorded a few times. The rearrangement joins TRBV29-1 to TRBJ1-2; D uncertain. The germline V and J ends were trimmed by 4 bases and 4 bases, with 10 bases remaining between them. This CDR3 has 12 amino acids. CDR1 is SQVTM and CDR2 is ANQGSEA in the germline V gene. The CDR3 sequence: CSVGEVGYGYTF. As DNA, the CDR3 is TGCAGCGTTGGGGAGGTCGGCTATGGCTACACCTTC.

The chain recombines TRBV28 with TRBJ1-3; D may be TRBD1 (6 bases). V lost 6 bases to trimming and J lost 2 bases, with 14 bases between them. CDR1 is MDHEN and CDR2 is SYDVKM in the germline V gene. The CDR3 extends over 15 amino acids. CDR3 in DNA: TGTGCCAGCAGCGCAACAGGGAGAACTGGAAACACCATATATTTT. It is translated as CASSATGRTGNTIYF.

This clonotype appeared many times. The chain has TRBV28 and TRBJ2-7; D possibly corresponds to TRBD2 (6 bases). V was clipped by 7 bases and J by 3 bases, with 19 bases between them. The CDR3 has 15 amino acids. Per germline, CDR1 MDHEN and CDR2 SYDVKM. The CDR3 coding sequence is TGTGCCAGCACCAAAGAGCCTCCCGGGAGCTACGAGCAGTACTTC. It encodes CASTKEPPGSYEQYF. The whole variable domain, filled in from reference TRBV28 and TRBJ2-7, reads DVKVTQSSRYLVKRTGEKVFLECVQDMDHENMFWYRQDPGLGLRLIYFSYDVKMKEKGDIPEGYSVSREKKERFSLILESASTNQTSMYLCASTKEPPGSYEQYFGPGTRLTVT.

This clonotype came up many times. This chain joins TRBV5-8 and TRBJ1-1, with 7 nucleotides matching TRBD1. The V segment lost 6 bases and the J segment 3 bases; nucleotides outside the gene matches: 5. The CDR3 covers 13 residues. CDR1 and CDR2 (germline): SGHTS, YDEGEE. CDR3 nucleotides: TGTGCCAGCAAGACAGGGTGGGACACTGAAGCTTTCTTT. Amino acid sequence: CASKTGWDTEAFF. The full variable domain, rest sourced from reference TRBV5-8 and TRBJ1-1, is EAGVTQSPTHLIKTRGQQATLRCSPISGHTSVYWYQQALGLGLQFLLWYDEGEERNRGNFPPRFSGRQFPNYSSELNVNALELEDSALYLCASKTGWDTEAFFGQGTRLTVV.

The table lists this clonotype with many counts. This rearrangement joins TRBV3-1 to TRBJ1-1; weak D call: TRBD1 (5 bases). CDR1 and CDR2 (germline): LGHDT, YNNKEL (reference sequence). This CDR3 spans 14 amino acids. The V and J ends lost 3 bases and 1 base respectively, with 9 bases between them. The CDR3 nucleotides read TGTGCCAGCAGCCAGGCAGGGTCGAACACTGAAGCTTTCTTT. Amino acid sequence: CASSQAGSNTEAFF.

This clonotype was found a few times. The chain carries TRBV11-2 and TRBJ1-6; D remains unclear. The CDR3 runs 15 residues. The germline V gene encodes CDR1 SGHAT and CDR2 FQNNGV. V lost 6 bases and J lost 5, with 14 bases in between. CDR3 residues: CASSRRGADNSPLHF. The DNA of the CDR3 is TGTGCCAGCAGTCGGCGGGGAGCCGATAATTCACCCCTCCACTTT. The whole variable domain, remainder taken from reference TRBV11-2 and TRBJ1-6, is EAGVAQSPRYKIIEKRQSVAFWCNPISGHATLYWYQQILGQGPKLLIQFQNNGVVDDSQLPKDRFSAERLKGVDSTLKIQPAKLEDSAVYLCASSRRGADNSPLHFGNGTRLTVT.

This clonotype occurred a few times. J is TRBJ2-1 and V is TRBV28, with 14 bases matching TRBD2. The CDR3 is made up of 13 amino acids. CDR1 MDHEN and CDR2 SYDVKM come from the germline V gene. Germline trimming cut 11 bases from V and 9 bases from J; bases unmatched to any gene: 6. The CDR3 DNA is TGTGCCTGTCGGACTAGCGGGAGGACTGAGCAGTTCTTC. Protein product: CACRTSGRTEQFF.

J is TRBJ2-5 and V is TRBV20-1, with 9 bases matching TRBD2. J gave up 2 bases and V 5 bases, and 6 bases lay outside the gene matches. Germline CDR1 DFQATT, CDR2 SNEGSKA (reference sequence). The CDR3 covers 14 residues. Here the CDR3 DNA reads TGCAGTGCTCCGGCGGGAGGGCCGCAAGAGACCCAGTACTTC. This encodes CSAPAGGPQETQYF.

For this clonotype: A much larger clone is a single base away; this may be a read error. The chain recombines TRBV7-9 with TRBJ2-7; no clear D gene. V was pared by 4 bases and J by 5 bases, with 12 bases between. The CDR3 has 13 amino acids. From germline, CDR1 is SEHNR and CDR2 FQNEAQ (reference sequence). The CDR3 loop is CASSSVVVHEQYF. The CDR3 DNA is TGTGCCAGCAGCTCCGTCGTGGTCCACGAGCAGTACTTC.